This T cell receptor (beta chain) was documented in a study of T cell responses to AZD1222 COVID-19 vaccine. General study results and limits: Females outnumbered males among donors, who were mostly white British; clonal diversity was possibly underestimated. Spike-spanning, vaccine-associated CD4 TCRs were dominant at 160-218 and 743-854. Targets within unmutated variant regions were reportedly found for nearly half of spike-specific TCRs.

Repertoires were generated with immunoSEQ multiplex PCR, while TCRdb's copy carries only in-frame clones and drops some. The top ten hold roughly 1.3% of the sample, which has more than 100,000 clones, about nine tenths seen once. The germline gives CDR1 MNHEY, CDR2 SMNVEV (reference sequence). The CDR3 length is 14 residues. Trimming removed 7 bases at V and 7 bases at J, with 20 bases between. The table lists this clone with a count of one. Its antigen is unknown. The sequencing used peripheral blood, collected on day 0 of AZD1222 vaccination. The chain recombines TRBV27 with TRBJ2-7; a weak D match, TRBD2 (7 bases). This TCR was sampled from an adult in good health. Here the CDR3 reads CASKAEGGFSEQYF. The DNA of the CDR3 is TGTGCCAGCAAGGCGGAGGGGGGGTTTTCAGAGCAGTACTTC.